The clone carrying this T cell receptor beta chain occurred a few times. The data belong to a study of human T cells and chemical hapten exposure. V lost 1 base and J lost 5, with 14 bases in between. Germline assignment: CDR1 MNHNS and CDR2 SASEGT. The CDR3 runs to 15 residues. Time point specified: pre-sensitization, week 0. The treatment: therapeutic diphenylcyclopropenone sensitization with weekly scalp DPC. TCRdb re-called the RACE reads through MiXCR, storing one row per CDR3 protein. The table records 300,000 to 450,000 distinct CDR3 sequences, around 5.5% of them present only once. This rearrangement joins TRBV6-1 to TRBJ2-5; D is tentatively TRBD1 or TRBD2 (5 bases each). This sequence originates from a woman aged 18-29 years with alopecia areata. Some clones in this sample may be carry-over from other donors' samples. Specimen: whole blood, collected in connection with sensitization to the hapten diphenylcyclopropenone (DPC). The CDR3, as DNA: TGTGCCAGCAGTGAAGGTGGGGCACCGGGGGAGACCCAGTACTTC. This gives the protein CASSEGGAPGETQYF.